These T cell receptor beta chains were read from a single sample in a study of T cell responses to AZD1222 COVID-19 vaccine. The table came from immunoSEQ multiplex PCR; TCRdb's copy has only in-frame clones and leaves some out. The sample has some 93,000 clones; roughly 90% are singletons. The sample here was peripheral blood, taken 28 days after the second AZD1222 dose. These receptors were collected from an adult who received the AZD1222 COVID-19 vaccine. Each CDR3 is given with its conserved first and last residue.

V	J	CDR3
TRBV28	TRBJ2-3	CASSSYGTGEDTQYF
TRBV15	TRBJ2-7	CATSREYPGLAGVYEQYF
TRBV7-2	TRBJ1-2	CASSLQGAEGYTF
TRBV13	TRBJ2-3	CASSLGGRGTSTDTQYF
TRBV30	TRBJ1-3	CAWSDPRRAGNTIYF
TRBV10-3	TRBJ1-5	CAATGGLNQPQHF
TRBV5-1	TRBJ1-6	CASSPAAGNYNSPLHF
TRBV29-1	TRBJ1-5	CSVATGGTIDPQHF
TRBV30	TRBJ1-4	CAWSVNREKLFF
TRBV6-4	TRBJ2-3	CASSDGQGTDTQYF
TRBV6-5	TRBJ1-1	CASSYLDNTEAFF
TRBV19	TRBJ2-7	CASSRDTAYEQYF
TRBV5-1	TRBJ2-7	CASSLSRGLYEQYF
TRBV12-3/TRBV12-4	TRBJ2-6	CASSLQANVLTF
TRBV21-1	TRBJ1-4	CASGKIKKTTGTGPTNEKLFF
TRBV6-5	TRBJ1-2	CASSYAGDYGYTF
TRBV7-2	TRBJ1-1	CASSLALQGAWRTEAFF
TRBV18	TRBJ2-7	CASSPGPYPYEQYF
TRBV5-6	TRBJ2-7	CASSFFATGGYEQYF
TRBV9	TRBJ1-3	CASSVSVDGSSGNTIYF
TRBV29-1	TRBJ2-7	CSVVQFSSYEQYF
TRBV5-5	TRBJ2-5	CASSFGGTLAQETQYF
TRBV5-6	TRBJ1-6	CASSLRTNNSPLHF
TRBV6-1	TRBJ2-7	CASSEEAGRVDEQYF
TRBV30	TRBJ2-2	CAWSLRGAERTGELFF
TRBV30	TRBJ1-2	CAWTQWEVSYGYTF
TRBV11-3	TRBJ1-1	CASSLDSPAEAFF
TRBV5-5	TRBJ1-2	CASSFGDIYGYTF
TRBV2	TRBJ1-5	CASSEDRVGNQPQHF
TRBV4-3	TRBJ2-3	CASSQDGVASTDTQYF
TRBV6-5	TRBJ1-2	CASSYSVYYGYTF
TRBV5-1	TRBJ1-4	CASSGDAGREKLFF
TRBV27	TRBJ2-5	CASSSLGSETQYF
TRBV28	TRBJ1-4	CASSFFGQNNEKLFF
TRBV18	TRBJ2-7	CASSEGASYEQYF
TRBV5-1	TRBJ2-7	CASSWDRGPYEQYF
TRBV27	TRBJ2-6	CASSFQGRGGANVLTF
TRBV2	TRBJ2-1	CASSYGEGSNYNEQFF
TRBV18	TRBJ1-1	CASSQTENTEAFF
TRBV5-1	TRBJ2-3	CASSFKREVGDTQYF
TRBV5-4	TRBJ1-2	CATAEGWNYGYTF
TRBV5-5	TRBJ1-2	CASSLNLPGTGGGYTF
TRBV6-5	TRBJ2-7	CASSRDRDSYEQYF
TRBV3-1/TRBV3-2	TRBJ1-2	CASSQDLTAARGYTF
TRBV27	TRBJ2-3	CASSLRLAGDQYF
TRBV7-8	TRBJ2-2	CASSLLIGQGDTGELFF
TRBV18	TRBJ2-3	CASSRTGTSGRTDTQYF
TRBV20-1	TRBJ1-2	CSASVEQGAPYYGYTF